This T cell receptor beta chain was found in a study of shared clonotypes between healthy human individuals (TCRdb year 2020). As for the study more broadly: The cohort comprised two women and a few men aged 18 to 49 years. For each donor, three plates each were used for CD4 naive and CD4 memory, two plates were used for CD8 naive, and one plate was used for CD8 memory. To estimate repertoire size and how much clonotype sharing occurs between individuals, the study deeply sequenced the blood TCR repertoires of 5 or 6 healthy adults. Libraries were prepared and TCR repertoires were sequenced by different laboratories using diverse techniques, in order to increase sequencing depth and limit assay-specific biases. Per donor, leukapheresis produced somewhere between about 0.8 and 9 billion PBMCs.

Findings and caveats that apply to the study as a whole: Pairwise subsampling indicated that sequencing depth was expected to affect the degree of clonotype sharing among donors. Larger estimated clonotype richness was generally found for naive subsets than for memory subsets. Because the study included only a small number of donors, the genetic and exposure-history diversity represented was limited. Compared with non-shared clonotypes, the clonotypes found in all four sorted-subset donors had higher generation probabilities. Only blood was sampled, and tissue TCR repertoires likely differ from those in blood. Incomplete sequencing was indicated by rarefaction of sorted-subset datasets, despite the large sequencing depth. Across a handful of donors, about 4.5% of naive CD4, 3% to 3.5% of naive CD8, about 2.3% of memory CD4, and 0.4% to 0.45% of memory CD8 clonotypes were shared.

Using the deep immunoSEQ assay, multiplex PCR amplified TCR CDR3 regions from genomic DNA. Extracted genomic DNA from each cell subset was spread evenly across all wells of several immunoSEQ 96-well plates, with each plate serving as a replicate. Each replicate PCR for sorted subsets received 150 to 250 ng genomic DNA, equal to tens of thousands of T cell genomes. Purified libraries were measured with a Qubit 3.0 fluorometer, size-checked on a Bioanalyzer 2100, and measured again with the KAPA Library Quantification kit. Every immunoSEQ 96-well plate was sequenced on a dedicated single-read 150-cycle Illumina NextSeq 550 flow cell. As for how the authors treated the data: Because the immunoSEQ output held only junctional sequences and lacked quality scores, the filtering could not match the filtering applied to full-length reads. To assign V/J genes and CDR3, sequences were annotated using PyIR, a Python wrapper for IgBLAST v1.9, with IMGT germline references. Any read was removed if the V/J assignment was weak (E-value above 1e-6), the CDR3 was missing, or the read contained stop codons, out-of-frame junctions, or ambiguous translated residues. V3J clonotypes were defined as sequences sharing the same inferred V gene, J gene, and CDR3 amino acid sequence. To compute the percentage overlap between repertoires, the number of shared unique clonotypes was divided by the size of the smaller repertoire. Three approaches were used to assess repertoire richness: RTK rarefaction, the Chao1 estimator, and Recon v2.1 estimates of unobserved clonotypes. OLGA was used to compute generation probabilities for all TCRbeta clonotypes that the gDNA method yielded from a few donors. What TCRdb holds here is the immuneACCESS table cut down to in-frame rearrangements. Part of the clones is not present; checked against another copy, under half of the missing clones reflect an unresolved V gene, and the others are unexplained. For V, J and clone size, that table is used; D and trimming come from the DNA. This sample comprises 2 million to 2.5 million clones, around 95% of them detected only once. The top ten hold roughly 0.13% of the sample.

Concerning this clone: Its antigen remains undetermined. Base qualities were left out, and no much larger clone turns up one base away.

Clipping removes 0 bases from V and 0 bases from J, with 9 as the unmatched junction base count. Taken from cysteine to phenylalanine, the CDR3 has 18 residues. The CDR3 DNA has 54 bases and is translated from base 1. CDR1 and CDR2 (LGHNA, YSLEER) derive from the germline V gene. The donors were healthy, HIV-negative adults with no recently reported acute infections or vaccinations. Only Caucasian adults living in Nashville, Tennessee, USA were represented among the donors. CD4+ T cells were enriched through magnetic negative selection, after which naive cells were positively selected on CD45RA and the remaining negative fraction served as the memory subset. Blood was obtained by leukapheresis, after which PBMCs were separated by Ficoll-Histopaque density gradient centrifugation and cryopreserved in liquid nitrogen vapor phase. Analytical flow cytometry was used to check the purity and quantity of every magnetically sorted T cell population. Each sorted fraction had its genomic DNA isolated and then quantified by UV absorbance on a Nanodrop 2000c.

Recombination connected TRBV4-3 to TRBJ2-3; 7 bases in between match TRBD2. Sequences were obtained from naive CD4+ T cells sorted from blood. The meaning of the sample's cell subset or site label: CD45RA+ positively selected. The sequence derives from a man between 18 and 29 years old in good health. The CDR3 protein sequence reads: CASSQDFKSSGSTDTQYF. The DNA sequence is as follows: TGCGCCAGCAGCCAAGATTTTAAGTCTAGCGGAAGCACAGATACGCAGTATTTT.